This is a list of T cell receptor beta chains from one sample in a study of T cells after yellow fever vaccination. TCRdb reprocessed the 5' RACE reads via MiXCR and lists one record per CDR3 protein. The data show 250,000 to 400,000 distinct CDR3 sequences, around 4.3% seen once. This sample comprised PBMCs, obtained 15 days after the yellow fever booster vaccination. These receptors originate from a man between 18 and 29 years old who received the YFV17D yellow fever vaccine. CDR3s include the opening cysteine and the closing phenylalanine or tryptophan. A D gene is named only where the DNA matches it firmly. Size is omitted from some rows. Given values are once, few, many or a class for expanded clones.

CDR3: CASGGDRETQYF; DNA: TGTGCCAGCGGAGGGGATCGGGAGACCCAGTACTTC; D: .; J: TRBJ2-5; size: few; V: TRBV7-9
CDR3: CASSLDVDYGYTF; DNA: TGTGCCAGCAGCTTGGATGTCGACTATGGCTACACCTTC; D: .; J: TRBJ1-2; size: few; V: TRBV7-2
CDR3: CASSPGITGELIF; DNA: TGTGCCAGCAGTCCAGGGATCACCGGGGAGCTGATTTTT; D: .; J: TRBJ2-2; size: once; V: TRBV5-6
CDR3: CASSAGFGNYGYTF; DNA: TGTGCCAGCAGTGCCGGGTTCGGGAACTATGGCTACACCTTC; D: .; J: TRBJ1-2; size: .; V: TRBV2
CDR3: CASSPRGGEKDTQYF; DNA: TGTGCCAGCAGCCCGCGAGGAGGGGAGAAGGATACGCAGTATTTT; D: .; J: TRBJ2-3; size: .; V: TRBV9
CDR3: CASSRTLQGSSGNTIYF; DNA: TGCGCCAGCAGCAGGACCCTACAGGGTTCGTCTGGAAACACCATATATTTT; D: .; J: TRBJ1-3; size: .; V: TRBV5-1
CDR3: CAISESADTQYF; DNA: TGTGCCATCAGTGAGTCAGCAGATACGCAGTATTTT; D: .; J: TRBJ2-3; size: many; V: TRBV10-3
CDR3: CASSFLTGFGELFF; DNA: TGTGCCAGCAGCTTTCTTACAGGGTTCGGGGAGCTGTTTTTT; D: .; J: TRBJ2-2; size: many; V: TRBV7-2
CDR3: CASSTPGTGGAFYEQYF; DNA: TGCGCCAGCAGCACCCCCGGGACAGGGGGCGCTTTCTACGAGCAGTACTTC; D: TRBD1; J: TRBJ2-7; size: .; V: TRBV5-1
CDR3: CASSTSLANTGELFF; DNA: TGCGCCAGCAGCACATCTTTGGCGAACACCGGGGAGCTGTTTTTT; D: .; J: TRBJ2-2; size: .; V: TRBV5-1
CDR3: CASSTVAGGSSYEQYF; DNA: TGTGCCAGCAGCACGGTAGCGGGGGGATCCTCCTACGAGCAGTACTTC; D: TRBD2; J: TRBJ2-7; size: few; V: TRBV7-2
CDR3: CASSKGSGGAKNIQYF; DNA: TGTGCCAGCAGCAAAGGTAGCGGGGGGGCCAAAAACATTCAGTACTTC; D: .; J: TRBJ2-4; size: .; V: TRBV21-1
CDR3: CASSPDRAYNSPLHF; DNA: TGCGCCAGCAGCCCGGACAGGGCCTATAATTCACCCCTCCACTTT; D: TRBD1; J: TRBJ1-6; size: many; V: TRBV5-1
CDR3: CASNQGAAYNEQFF; DNA: TGTGCCAGCAACCAGGGGGCGGCTTACAATGAGCAGTTCTTC; D: TRBD1; J: TRBJ2-1; size: .; V: TRBV7-9
CDR3: CASRFPGLAGVLQETQYF; DNA: TGTGCAAGTCGCTTTCCGGGACTAGCGGGGGTTCTCCAAGAGACCCAGTACTTC; D: .; J: TRBJ2-5; size: few; V: TRBV12-2
CDR3: CASSPMGYQETQYF; DNA: TGTGCCAGCTCACCAATGGGTTACCAAGAGACCCAGTACTTC; D: .; J: TRBJ2-5; size: many; V: TRBV18
CDR3: CASSFSRNNEQFF; DNA: TGCGCCAGCAGCTTTTCCAGGAACAATGAGCAGTTCTTC; D: .; J: TRBJ2-1; size: many; V: TRBV5-1
CDR3: CASSPDRRGEAFF; DNA: TGTGCCAGCTCACCCGACAGGAGGGGTGAAGCTTTCTTT; D: .; J: TRBJ1-1; size: few; V: TRBV18
CDR3: CASSLIDEQFF; DNA: TGTGCCAGCAGCCTAATCGATGAGCAGTTCTTC; D: .; J: TRBJ2-1; size: many; V: TRBV7-8
CDR3: CASSSTRATDTQYF; DNA: TGTGCCAGCAGCTCCACGCGTGCCACAGATACGCAGTATTTT; D: .; J: TRBJ2-3; size: many; V: TRBV7-2
CDR3: CASSQVVQDTEAFF; DNA: TGCGCCAGCAGCCAAGTAGTACAGGACACTGAAGCTTTCTTT; D: .; J: TRBJ1-1; size: once; V: TRBV4-3
CDR3: CASSPISVGSYNSPLHF; DNA: TGTGCCAGCAGCCCAATATCCGTTGGCTCCTATAATTCACCCCTCCACTTT; D: .; J: TRBJ1-6; size: .; V: TRBV7-6
CDR3: CSARGTRAPQETQYF; DNA: TGCAGTGCTAGGGGGACCCGGGCCCCCCAAGAGACCCAGTACTTC; D: .; J: TRBJ2-5; size: many; V: TRBV20-1
CDR3: CAGGQGINQPQHF; DNA: TGTGCTGGGGGCCAGGGGATCAATCAGCCCCAGCATTTT; D: .; J: TRBJ1-5; size: many; V: TRBV7-2
CDR3: CASSLGGGDEQYF; DNA: TGTGCCAGCAGCTTAGGAGGCGGGGACGAGCAGTACTTC; D: .; J: TRBJ2-7; size: .; V: TRBV7-2
CDR3: CASSSRQDWETQYF; DNA: TGTGCCAGCAGTTCCAGACAGGACTGGGAGACCCAGTACTTC; D: .; J: TRBJ2-5; size: few; V: TRBV12-3/TRBV12-4
CDR3: CASSSWPEKSNQPQHF; DNA: TGTGCCAGCAGCTCCTGGCCGGAGAAAAGCAATCAGCCCCAGCATTTT; D: .; J: TRBJ1-5; size: many; V: TRBV5-5
CDR3: CASSPLGTEQGPIQYF; DNA: TGTGCCAGCTCACCACTGGGGACGGAGCAAGGTCCCATTCAGTACTTC; D: .; J: TRBJ2-4; size: many; V: TRBV18
CDR3: CASSHDSGTQYF; DNA: TGTGCCAGCAGCCATGACAGCGGCACGCAGTATTTT; D: .; J: TRBJ2-3; size: .; V: TRBV5-5
CDR3: CASSPTVNNSPLHF; DNA: TGTGCCAGCAGTCCAACGGTGAATAATTCACCCCTCCACTTT; D: .; J: TRBJ1-6; size: few; V: TRBV27
CDR3: CASSFYWTGGIYEQYF; DNA: TGTGCCAGCTCATTCTACTGGACAGGGGGCATTTACGAGCAGTACTTC; D: TRBD1; J: TRBJ2-7; size: .; V: TRBV18
CDR3: CSVGEGEKLFF; DNA: TGCAGCGTTGGGGAAGGTGAAAAACTGTTTTTT; D: .; J: TRBJ1-4; size: few; V: TRBV29-1
CDR3: CASGAGHYQETQYF; DNA: TGTGCCAGCGGAGCGGGCCACTACCAAGAGACCCAGTACTTC; D: .; J: TRBJ2-5; size: few; V: TRBV9
CDR3: CASSSRRSSTDTQYF; DNA: TGTGCCAGCAGCTCCAGGCGGTCTAGCACAGATACGCAGTATTTT; D: .; J: TRBJ2-3; size: many; V: TRBV7-2
CDR3: CSASRGLAGGPTDTQYF; DNA: TGCAGTGCCTCCAGGGGGTTAGCGGGGGGGCCGACAGATACGCAGTATTTT; D: TRBD2; J: TRBJ2-3; size: few; V: TRBV20-1
CDR3: CASSLESQGHYQPQHF; DNA: TGTGCCAGCAGCTTAGAATCACAGGGTCATTATCAGCCCCAGCATTTT; D: .; J: TRBJ1-5; size: few; V: TRBV7-2
CDR3: CSALQGARSTGELFF; DNA: TGCAGTGCTTTACAGGGGGCGAGAAGCACCGGGGAGCTGTTTTTT; D: TRBD1; J: TRBJ2-2; size: many; V: TRBV20-1
CDR3: CASSLQGAQRYTEAFF; DNA: TGTGCCAGCAGCTTGCAGGGGGCTCAGAGGTACACTGAAGCTTTCTTT; D: TRBD1; J: TRBJ1-1; size: many; V: TRBV5-4
CDR3: CASSRDTSNTGELFF; DNA: TGTGCCAGCAGCCGGGACACATCGAACACCGGGGAGCTGTTTTTT; D: .; J: TRBJ2-2; size: few; V: TRBV21-1
CDR3: CASSPRIPGQNTEAFF; DNA: TGTGCCAGCTCACCAAGAATCCCGGGACAGAACACTGAAGCTTTCTTT; D: .; J: TRBJ1-1; size: .; V: TRBV18
CDR3: CASSQGQGYQPQHF; DNA: TGTGCCAGCAGCCAAGGACAGGGCTATCAGCCCCAGCATTTT; D: TRBD1; J: TRBJ1-5; size: few; V: TRBV9
CDR3: CSVEGPPNEAFF; DNA: TGCAGCGTTGAAGGCCCCCCTAATGAAGCTTTCTTT; D: .; J: TRBJ1-1; size: many; V: TRBV29-1
CDR3: CASSLDSAGKTQYF; DNA: TGTGCCAGCAGCCTTGACTCCGCGGGGAAAACGCAGTATTTT; D: .; J: TRBJ2-3; size: few; V: TRBV5-4
CDR3: CASSQPTRAGANVLTF; DNA: TGCGCCAGCAGCCAACCCACGCGGGCTGGGGCCAACGTCCTGACTTTC; D: .; J: TRBJ2-6; size: .; V: TRBV4-1
CDR3: CASSPGTGFGTEAFF; DNA: TGTGCCAGCAGCCCCGGGACAGGGTTTGGCACTGAAGCTTTCTTT; D: TRBD1; J: TRBJ1-1; size: many; V: TRBV7-9
CDR3: CASSPRGDSYTDTQYF; DNA: TGCGCCAGCAGCCCCCGGGGGGACAGCTACACAGATACGCAGTATTTT; D: .; J: TRBJ2-3; size: many; V: TRBV5-1
CDR3: CAASWVDEQFF; DNA: TGTGCCGCCTCCTGGGTGGATGAGCAGTTCTTC; D: .; J: TRBJ2-1; size: many; V: TRBV30
CDR3: CASSSGSWDTQYF; DNA: TGTGCCAGCAGTTCGGGGAGTTGGGATACGCAGTATTTT; D: .; J: TRBJ2-3; size: .; V: TRBV6-2/TRBV6-3
CDR3: CASSPPPRTSFYGYTF; DNA: TGTGCCAGCAGCCCGCCCCCGCGGACTTCATTCTATGGCTACACCTTC; D: .; J: TRBJ1-2; size: .; V: TRBV7-9
CDR3: CASSLRDRGDEQYF; DNA: TGTGCCAGCAGTTTAAGGGACAGGGGAGACGAGCAGTACTTC; D: TRBD1; J: TRBJ2-7; size: few; V: TRBV12-3/TRBV12-4
CDR3: CASTLTSGNTGELFF; DNA: TGTGCCAGCACCCTGACTAGCGGAAACACCGGGGAGCTGTTTTTT; D: TRBD2; J: TRBJ2-2; size: many; V: TRBV2
CDR3: CASSSIAGTDNEQFF; DNA: TGTGCCAGCAGCTCCATAGCGGGGACGGACAATGAGCAGTTCTTC; D: TRBD2; J: TRBJ2-1; size: many; V: TRBV11-2
CDR3: CSARDLVQGAGTEAFF; DNA: TGCAGTGCTAGAGATCTGGTTCAGGGGGCCGGCACTGAAGCTTTCTTT; D: TRBD1; J: TRBJ1-1; size: many; V: TRBV20-1
CDR3: CASSVGMGGETQYF; DNA: TGTGCCAGCAGCGTAGGTATGGGGGGAGAGACCCAGTACTTC; D: .; J: TRBJ2-5; size: many; V: TRBV9
CDR3: CASSQGTGAPNYGYTF; DNA: TGTGCCAGCAGCCAAGGCACGGGAGCTCCTAACTATGGCTACACCTTC; D: .; J: TRBJ1-2; size: .; V: TRBV7-6